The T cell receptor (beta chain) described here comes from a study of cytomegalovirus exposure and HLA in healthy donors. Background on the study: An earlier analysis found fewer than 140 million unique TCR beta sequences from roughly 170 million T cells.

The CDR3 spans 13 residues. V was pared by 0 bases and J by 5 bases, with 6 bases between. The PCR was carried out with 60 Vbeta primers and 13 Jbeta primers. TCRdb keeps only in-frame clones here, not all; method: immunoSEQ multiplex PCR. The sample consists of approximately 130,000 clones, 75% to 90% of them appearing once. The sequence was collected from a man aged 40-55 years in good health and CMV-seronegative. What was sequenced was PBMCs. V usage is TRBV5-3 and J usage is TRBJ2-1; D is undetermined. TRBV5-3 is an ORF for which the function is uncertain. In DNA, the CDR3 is TGTGCCAGAAGCTTGGGCGGTAACAATGAGCAGTTCTTC. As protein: CARSLGGNNEQFF.